There are a few counts of the clone carrying this T cell receptor (beta chain). The sample belongs to a study of early T cells in non-severe SARS-CoV-2 infection. CDR1 and CDR2 (germline): LGHDT, YNNKEL (reference sequence). The CDR3 has 18 amino acids. V was shortened by 4 bases and J by 1 base, with 21 bases between the two germline ends. MiXCR was run by TCRdb on the 5' RACE reads, yielding one entry per CDR3 protein. The sample has some 57,000 distinct CDR3 sequences, under 14% seen once. The J gene is TRBJ2-3, the V gene TRBV3-1, with D possibly being TRBD2 (6 bases). This clonotype originated in an adult who was a healthcare worker with PCR-confirmed SARS-CoV-2 infection or an uninfected control (not recorded which). The specimen was whole blood. The chain's CDR3 is CASSPPRGNHRGTDTQYF. The CDR3, as DNA: TGTGCCAGCAGCCCTCCCCGGGGGAATCACCGGGGCACAGATACGCAGTATTTT.